The TCR beta chain under discussion was sequenced for a study of PD-1 blockade in classical Hodgkin lymphoma. The study, taken as a whole, reports: Although disease activity or prior therapy may be involved, causes of the repertoire differences remain undefined.

Some clones are missing from TCRdb's copy, which holds only in-frame ones; the method was immunoSEQ multiplex PCR. Of 9,900 or so clones in the sample, 80% were seen once. Concerning this clone itself: Antigen specificity is unknown.

Germline assignment: CDR1 MNHEY and CDR2 SVGAGI. CDR3 size: 11 residues. Trimming stripped 8 bases from V and 1 base from J, with 5 bases between. Relapse after autologous stem cell transplantation occurred in every patient, and brentuximab vedotin exposure varied. The source of this sequence is a human donor with classical Hodgkin lymphoma. The starting material was peripheral blood mononuclear cells (PBMCs), obtained before the second cycle of nivolumab. The V call is TRBV6-5, the J call TRBJ1-1, with unresolved D. The CDR3 nucleotides are TGTGCCAGCGGACGGAACACTGAAGCTTTCTTT. Translated: CASGRNTEAFF.